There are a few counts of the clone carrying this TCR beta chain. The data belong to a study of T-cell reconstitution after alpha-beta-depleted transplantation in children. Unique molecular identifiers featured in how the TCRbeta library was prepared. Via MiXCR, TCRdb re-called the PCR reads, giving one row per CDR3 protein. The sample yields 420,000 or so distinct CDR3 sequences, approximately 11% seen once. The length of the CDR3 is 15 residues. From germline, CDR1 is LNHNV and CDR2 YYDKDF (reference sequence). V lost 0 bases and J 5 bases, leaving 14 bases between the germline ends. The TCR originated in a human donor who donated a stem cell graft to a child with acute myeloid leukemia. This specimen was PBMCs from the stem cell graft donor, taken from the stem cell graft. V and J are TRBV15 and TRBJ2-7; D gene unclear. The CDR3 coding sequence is TGTGCCACCAGCAGAGATTGGGTGGTGGGCCACGAGCAGTACTTC. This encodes CATSRDWVVGHEQYF.